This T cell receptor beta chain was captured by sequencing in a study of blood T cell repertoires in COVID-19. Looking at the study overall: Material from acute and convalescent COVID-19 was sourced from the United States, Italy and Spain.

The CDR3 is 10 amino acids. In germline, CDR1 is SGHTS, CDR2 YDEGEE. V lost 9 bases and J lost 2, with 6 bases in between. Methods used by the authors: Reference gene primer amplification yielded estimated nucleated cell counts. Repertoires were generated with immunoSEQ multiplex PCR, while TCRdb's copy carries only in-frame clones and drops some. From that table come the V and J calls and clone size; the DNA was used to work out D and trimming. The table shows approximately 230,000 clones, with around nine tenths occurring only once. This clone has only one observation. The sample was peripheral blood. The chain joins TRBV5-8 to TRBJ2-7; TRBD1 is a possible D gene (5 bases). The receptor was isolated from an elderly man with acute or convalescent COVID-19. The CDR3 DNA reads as TGTGCCACAGGGCCCTACGAGCAGTACTTC. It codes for CATGPYEQYF.